This T cell receptor (beta chain) was sequenced in a study of cytomegalovirus exposure and HLA in healthy donors. Study-level findings and limits: When presence/absence was analysed, sequencing depth was taken to be roughly uniform across donors.

Notes on this clone: Its specificity is not known.

Unmatched junction bases numbered 10, after V lost 6 bases and J lost 0 bases. The CDR3 is 17 residues long. Germline values: CDR1 MDHEN, CDR2 SYDVKM. The PCR was carried out with 60 Vbeta primers and 13 Jbeta primers. TCRdb keeps only in-frame clones here, not all; method: immunoSEQ multiplex PCR. The sample lists about 160,000 clones; around four fifths were seen once. The TCR was taken from a man aged 30-40 years in good health and CMV-seronegative. The chain employs TRBV28 and TRBJ1-3; TRBD1 matches at 8 bases. The source material was PBMCs. CDR3 nucleotide sequence: TGTGCCAGCAGAACCGGGGGACAGGCCCACTCTGGAAACACCATATATTTT. Residues: CASRTGGQAHSGNTIYF. Full variable domain (outside the CDR3, taken from reference TRBV28 and TRBJ1-3): DVKVTQSSRYLVKRTGEKVFLECVQDMDHENMFWYRQDPGLGLRLIYFSYDVKMKEKGDIPEGYSVSREKKERFSLILESASTNQTSMYLCASRTGGQAHSGNTIYFGEGSWLTVV.